The 25 T cell receptor beta chains given below trace back to one sample, sequenced in a study of post-analysis software for immune sequencing data. General study results and limits: Controls had lower frequencies than patients of five or six TRBV segments, which included TRBV5-6, TRBV5-1 and TRBV20-1.

Antigens of these TCRs are unknown. Unique molecular identifiers featured in each of the TCR beta cDNA libraries. Via MiXCR, TCRdb re-called the PCR reads, giving one row per CDR3 protein. The repertoire holds about 460,000 distinct CDR3 sequences, under 55% seen once, with around 10% in the top ten. The material sequenced was blood. The origin of the receptors is a girl between 5 and 17 years old with multiple sclerosis.

The chain employs TRBV7-9 and TRBJ2-5; 9 positions match TRBD1. In germline, CDR1 is SEHNR, CDR2 FQNEAQ (reference sequence). The CDR3 contains 11 residues. V lost 4 bases and J lost 12; bases outside the gene matches: 3. The CDR3 protein is CASSSGQGKYF. CDR3 bases: TGTGCCAGCAGCTCCGGACAGGGGAAGTACTTC. The full variable domain, completed using reference TRBV7-9 and TRBJ2-5, is DTGVSQNPRHKITKRGQNVTFRCDPISEHNRLYWYRQTLGQGPEFLTYFQNEAQLEKSRLLSDRFSAERPKGSFSTLEIQRTEQGDSAMYLCASSSGQGKYFGPGTRLLVL.

The chain links TRBV20-1 to TRBJ2-7; possibly TRBD1 for D (5 bases). The germline CDR1 and CDR2 sequences are DFQATT and SNEGSKA (reference sequence). The V end lost 5 bases, the J end lost 1 base, and 9 bases lay between the germline ends. This CDR3 has 12 residues. The CDR3 protein is CSAPRQSYEQYF. The CDR3 DNA reads as TGCAGTGCTCCGCGACAGTCCTACGAGCAGTACTTC.

The chain carries TRBV28 and TRBJ1-5; no firm D call. The CDR3 contains 12 residues. Between the trimmed V and J ends, which lost 7 bases and 9 bases, there was a span of 13 bases. The germline V gene has CDR1 MDHEN and CDR2 SYDVKM. CDR3 sequence reads: CASNLYRAPQHF. In DNA form, the CDR3 reads TGTGCCAGCAACCTTTACCGAGCGCCCCAGCATTTT. The full variable domain, in which reference TRBV28 and TRBJ1-5 provide the parts outside the CDR3, is DVKVTQSSRYLVKRTGEKVFLECVQDMDHENMFWYRQDPGLGLRLIYFSYDVKMKEKGDIPEGYSVSREKKERFSLILESASTNQTSMYLCASNLYRAPQHFGDGTRLSIL.

V gene TRBV10-3 combines with J gene TRBJ2-1, with TRBD2 matching 9 bases. This CDR3 spans 19 amino acids. In germline, CDR1 is ENHRY, CDR2 SYGVKD. V lost 2 bases, J lost 5 bases, and 16 bases stayed unmatched. CDR3 coding DNA: TGTGCCATCAGTGAGCTGGGCGGGAGGGCAAGGGCGGTGGACAATGAGCAGTTCTTC. Protein sequence: CAISELGGRARAVDNEQFF.

This clonotype showed up just a few times. The chain couples TRBV3-1 to TRBJ2-7; D is possibly TRBD1 (6 bases). The CDR3 loop spans 13 amino acids. Trimming pared 4 bases from V and 1 base from J, leaving 8 bases between. CDR1 is LGHDT, CDR2 YNNKEL, per germline (reference sequence). CDR3 sequence reads: CASSRQVSYEQYF. In nucleotides, the CDR3 is TGTGCCAGCAGCCGACAGGTGTCCTACGAGCAGTACTTC.

V gene TRBV5-5 combines with J gene TRBJ2-1; D is ambiguous. Trimming removed 7 bases from V and 9 bases from J, with 17 bases in between. The CDR3 has 13 residues. Germline CDR1 and CDR2: SGHKS and YYEKEE (reference sequence). In nucleotides, the CDR3 is TGTGCCAGCGTACAACCTCCCCACCTTGAGCAGTTCTTC. This encodes CASVQPPHLEQFF.

This sequence joins TRBV20-1 and TRBJ2-1; D remains unclear. The CDR3 is made up of 12 amino acids. Trimming removed 0 bases at V and 1 base at J, with 1 base between. Germline CDR1 and CDR2: DFQATT and SNEGSKA (reference sequence). The CDR3: CSARESYNEQFF. In DNA form, the CDR3 reads TGCAGTGCTAGAGAGTCCTACAATGAGCAGTTCTTC.

The gene calls are TRBV19 and TRBJ2-2; D not certain. This CDR3 region has 14 residues. Germline V gives CDR1 LNHDA, CDR2 SQIVND (reference sequence). The ends were cut back, 5 bases at V and 7 bases at J, with 14 bases in the middle. CDR3 loop: CASSDVASGGELFF. The CDR3 nucleotides are TGTGCCAGTAGTGACGTAGCCTCTGGCGGGGAGCTGTTTTTT.

The chain uses TRBV6-5 and TRBJ2-7; D is uncertain. This CDR3 has 14 amino acids. The ends were cut back, 2 bases at V and 3 bases at J, with 11 bases in the middle. Germline values: CDR1 MNHEY, CDR2 SVGAGI. This chain's CDR3 is CASSYRGRNYEQYF. The DNA for the CDR3 is TGTGCCAGCAGTTACCGTGGCAGAAACTACGAGCAGTACTTC.

The V call is TRBV20-1, the J call TRBJ2-3, with D possibly being TRBD1 (6 bases). The germline V and J ends were trimmed by 0 bases and 3 bases, with 16 bases remaining between them. CDR3 size: 16 residues. The germline gives CDR1 DFQATT, CDR2 SNEGSKA (reference sequence). The CDR3 DNA is TGCAGTGCTAGAGAGGGCAGGGGTGCGAGTACAGATACGCAGTATTTT. Its protein product is CSAREGRGASTDTQYF.

The genes are TRBV4-1 and TRBJ1-1; 7 nucleotides match TRBD1. This CDR3 contains 17 residues. J was trimmed by 6 bases and V by 0 bases; bases with no gene match: 13. CDR1 is MGHRA, CDR2 YSYEKL, per germline. CDR3 DNA sequence: TGCGCCAGCAGCCAAGATCTGGAGGGGGCGGGTGGCTCTGAAGCTTTCTTT. It codes for CASSQDLEGAGGSEAFF.

This clonotype was detected a few times. The chain is built from TRBV4-1 and TRBJ1-1, with TRBD1 matching 9 bases. Unmatched junction bases numbered 8, after V lost 3 bases and J lost 0 bases. The germline gives CDR1 MGHRA, CDR2 YSYEKL. There are 17 residues in the CDR3. The CDR3 DNA reads TGCGCCAGCAGCCATAAAGGACAGGGGATCATGAACACTGAAGCTTTCTTT. Its protein is CASSHKGQGIMNTEAFF.

CDR3 nucleotides: TGTGCCACCGCCACCCGGGTCTGGCCAGAGACCCAGTACTTC. Its translation: CATATRVWPETQYF. This chain uses TRBV28 with TRBJ2-5, with D hard to call. The V gene's germline CDR1 is MDHEN and CDR2 SYDVKM. CDR3 length: 14 residues. Trimming took 10 bases from V and 4 from J, leaving 19 bases between them.

This chain uses TRBV9 with TRBJ2-1; D could derive from TRBD1 or TRBD2 (5 bases each). The CDR3 consists of 12 residues. Germline V gene data show CDR1 as SGDLS and CDR2 as YYNGEE. Trimming removed 7 bases at V and 6 bases at J, with 11 bases between. The CDR3 spells CASGRDGNEQFF. In DNA, the CDR3 is TGTGCCAGCGGCCGGGACGGCAATGAGCAGTTCTTC.

The chain has TRBV20-1 and TRBJ2-1; the match to TRBD2 covers 9 bases. The V segment lost 0 bases and the J segment 5 bases; nucleotides outside the gene matches: 5. Germline V gene sequence: CDR1 DFQATT, CDR2 SNEGSKA (reference sequence). The CDR3 runs to 15 residues. CDR3 sequence (DNA): TGCAGTGCTAGAGATGTGGGACTAGCCCACAATGAGCAGTTCTTC. As protein: CSARDVGLAHNEQFF.

Only a few counts were recorded for this clonotype. The chain uses TRBV5-1 and TRBJ2-6; D perhaps matches TRBD1 (6 bases). The germline V gene encodes CDR1 SGHRS and CDR2 YFSETQ. CDR3 length: 15 residues. Trimming shortened V by 5 bases and J by 0 bases, and 9 bases separated the two germline ends. The chain's CDR3 is CASRMTGSGANVLTF. CDR3 sequence (DNA): TGCGCCAGCAGGATGACAGGCTCTGGGGCCAACGTCCTGACTTTC.

The chain is built from TRBV20-1 and TRBJ2-5; TRBD2 matches at 12 bases. The J segment lost 1 base and the V segment lost 0 bases, leaving 15 bases of the junction unmatched. Germline lookup yields CDR1 DFQATT and CDR2 SNEGSKA (reference sequence). The CDR3 runs 20 residues. CDR3 coding DNA: TGCAGTGCTAGAGATCTGTCTGGACTAGCGGGATTAGTGGGCCAAGAGACCCAGTACTTC. Protein sequence: CSARDLSGLAGLVGQETQYF.

This chain connects TRBV20-1 to TRBJ1-2; the D gene is possibly TRBD1 (6 bases). This CDR3 region has 10 residues. V was pared by 6 bases and J by 8 bases, with 10 bases between. CDR1 is DFQATT, CDR2 SNEGSKA, per germline (reference sequence). The CDR3 loop reads CSAGAQGYTF. In DNA, the CDR3 is TGCAGTGCGGGGGCGCAGGGCTACACCTTC.

This clonotype appeared a few times. The rearrangement links TRBV20-1 to TRBJ2-7; D uncertain. Trimming removed 1 base from V and 3 bases from J, with 10 bases in between. Germline-derived CDR1 and CDR2 are DFQATT and SNEGSKA (reference sequence). The CDR3 runs to 13 residues. This chain's CDR3 is CSARGHTGYEQYF. DNA for the CDR3: TGCAGTGCTAGAGGACATACGGGCTACGAGCAGTACTTC.

The chain is built from TRBV7-9 and TRBJ2-1, with 14 bases matching TRBD2. Unmatched junction bases numbered 5, after V lost 3 bases and J lost 7 bases. Germline loops: CDR1 SEHNR, CDR2 FQNEAQ (reference sequence). The CDR3 loop spans 16 amino acids. CDR3 protein: CASSFKTSGRGNEQFF. DNA for the CDR3: TGTGCCAGCAGCTTCAAGACTAGCGGGAGGGGAAATGAGCAGTTCTTC.

The chain combines TRBV11-2 with TRBJ2-1; D remains ambiguous. V lost 5 bases, J lost 4 bases, and 21 bases lay in between. The CDR3 consists of 17 residues. Germline V gene sequence: CDR1 SGHAT, CDR2 FQNNGV. CDR3 bases: TGTGCCAGCAGCCCAATAGACCCCCAGACTGGGTACAATGAGCAGTTCTTC. Amino acids: CASSPIDPQTGYNEQFF.

The chain couples TRBV18 to TRBJ2-6; perhaps TRBD1 as D (5 bases). The CDR3 extends over 18 amino acids. Between the trimmed V and J ends, which lost 3 bases and 0 bases, there was a span of 15 bases. CDR1 KGHSH and CDR2 LQKENI come from the germline V gene. Here the CDR3 reads CASSPGQALLSGANVLTF. The CDR3, as DNA: TGTGCCAGCTCACCCGGACAAGCCCTCCTCTCTGGGGCCAACGTCCTGACTTTC.

This clonotype was recorded once. The CDR3 nucleotides are TGTGCCAGCAGCTTAAACGGGGGAGCGGCTAGCACAGATACGCAGTATTTT. This gives the protein CASSLNGGAASTDTQYF. J is TRBJ2-3 and V is TRBV7-2; TRBD2 might be the D (6 bases). This CDR3 has 17 amino acids. The ends were cut back, 2 bases at V and 0 bases at J, with 15 bases in the middle. Germline V gene sequence: CDR1 SGHTA, CDR2 FQGNSA.

This clonotype has just a few counts. The chain employs TRBV29-1 and TRBJ1-1; D might be TRBD1 (6 bases). The germline V and J ends were trimmed by 7 bases and 2 bases, with 11 bases remaining between them. Per germline, CDR1 SQVTM and CDR2 ANQGSEA. The CDR3 runs to 12 residues. The CDR3 DNA is TGCAGCGCGGGACATCCTAACACTGAAGCTTTCTTT. Amino acid sequence: CSAGHPNTEAFF.

As concerns this clonotype: The junction shows a germline mismatch at one end, possibly a read error. The chain recombines TRBV6-5 with TRBJ2-3; unclear D gene. The CDR3 spans 12 residues. CDR1 and CDR2 (germline): MNHEY, SVGAGI. CDR3 sequence (DNA): TGTGCCGGCAGTTACCCCCCGCATACGCAGTATTTT. Translated, it gives CAGSYPPHTQYF.